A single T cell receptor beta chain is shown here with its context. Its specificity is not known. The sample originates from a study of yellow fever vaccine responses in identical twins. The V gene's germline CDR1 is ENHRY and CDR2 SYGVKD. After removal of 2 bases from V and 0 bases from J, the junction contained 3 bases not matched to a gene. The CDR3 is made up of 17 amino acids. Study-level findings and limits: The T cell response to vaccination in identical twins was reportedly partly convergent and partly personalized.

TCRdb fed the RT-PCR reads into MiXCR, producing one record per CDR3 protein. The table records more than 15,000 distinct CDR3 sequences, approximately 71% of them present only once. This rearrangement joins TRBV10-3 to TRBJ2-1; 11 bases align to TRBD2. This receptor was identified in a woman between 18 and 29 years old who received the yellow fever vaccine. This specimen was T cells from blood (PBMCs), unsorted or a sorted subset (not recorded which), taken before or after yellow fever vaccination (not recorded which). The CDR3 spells CAISELTSGSSYNEQFF. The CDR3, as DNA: TGTGCCATCAGTGAGCTTACTAGCGGGAGCTCCTACAATGAGCAGTTCTTC.